This TCR beta chain is drawn from a study of blood T cells in healthy people across ages. A few counts support this clonotype. For the second PCR, which ran for roughly 6 to 12 cycles, a sample-barcoded 5' primer and a J-beta primer mix were used. TCRdb itself ran the 5' RACE reads through MiXCR, one entry per CDR3 protein. The data hold roughly 2 million distinct CDR3 sequences, with approximately 50% observed a single time. The CDR3 runs 12 residues. Trimming took 2 bases from V and 9 from J, leaving 9 bases between them. The germline V gene has CDR1 MNHEY and CDR2 SVGEGT. Sequencing was performed on blood. This TCR was recovered from a woman aged 40 to 55 in good health. This chain links TRBV6-2 or TRBV6-3 with TRBJ2-3, with D unclear. The CDR3 loop is CASSYRRGTQYF. For the CDR3, the DNA is TGTGCCAGCAGTTACCGCAGAGGAACGCAGTATTTT.